The following is a T cell receptor (beta chain) sequence with its context. Its cognate antigen has yet to be identified. Base qualities are not provided; no much larger clone lies one nucleotide away. The CDR1 and CDR2 encoded by the germline V gene are SGHRS and YFSETQ. There are 13 amino acids in the CDR3, from cysteine to phenylalanine inclusive. Kept here is only the CDR3 DNA, which spans 39 bases and is read in frame from base 1. V has 4 bases trimmed and J has 5 bases trimmed; junction bases matching no gene number 2. The data belong to a study of identical twins (dated by TCRdb to 2016 to 2018). Regarding the research as a whole: The study deep-sequenced TCR alpha and beta repertoires from monozygotic twins, unrelated adults of various ages and cord blood to test whether fetal clonotypes persist. To rule out contamination, the twin experiments were replicated at different times with different library preparation protocols. The investigation overall reported the following: In monozygotic twins, out-of-frame TCR alpha sharing was systematically underestimated by recombination models, although the models agreed with sharing between unrelated individuals. Because the same donors could not be followed over many years, the conclusions relied on cross-sectional statistical analysis. A weaker excess of twin sharing was found in beta out-of-frame sequences because the signal-to-noise ratio was lowered by fewer shared sequences. Abundant cord blood beta clonotypes carried fewer insertions; young adult naive repertoires showed a weaker similar trend, while memory repertoires showed none. Invariant T cells such as MAIT and iNKT could partly confound zero-insertion analyses, although diverse VJ usage argued against such confounding for most clonotypes. Out-of-frame TCR alpha sequences shared between twins showed an excess of low generation-probability sequences compared with coincidental sharing between unrelated individuals.

All donors were healthy Caucasians. Three unrelated non-twin adults were also sequenced: a male aged 18 to 30, a male aged 50 to 60 and a female aged 50 to 60. Miltenyi CD45RO+ enrichment and human naive T-cell isolation kits were used to isolate memory (CD45RO+) and naive T cells from PBMC. The library was prepared using 5' RACE. The sample was run on an Illumina HiSeq 2000. Template switching introduced a universal primer binding site; the final cDNA contained a unique molecular identifier, enabling accurate counting of TCR cDNA molecules. First-strand cDNA for TCR alpha and beta chains was synthesized from specific primers in the conserved constant-segment region. To control for contamination, every cDNA library carried two barcodes: a SMART-Mk sample barcode plus Illumina barcodes. Two successive PCR steps introduced TruSeq adapter sequences along with Illumina sample barcodes. TCR alpha and beta cDNA libraries were sequenced on the Illumina HiSeq platform with custom primers. For the original study's pipeline: MiGEC was used to process raw reads and extract unique molecular identifiers, and MiXCR was used to find CDR3 positions. Recombination models were inferred per individual with the repgenHMM and IGoR tools using an EM algorithm. Shared clonotype analysis was performed with the tcR package in R, normalizing sharing by the product of cloneset sizes. To study raw recombination free of thymic and clonal selection effects, out-of-frame nonproductive sequences were analyzed. TCRdb took the public reads, trimmed them with fastp at Q25, ran MiXCR for clone calling and kept in-frame beta chains. Under each unique CDR3 protein, matching rows form one entry showing the most common genes and DNA. The authors' filters were not applied to this entry. The sample table shows a few hundred thousand distinct CDR3 sequences, and roughly 18% are seen once. The ten top clones hold around 10% of the sample.

The sequence joins TRBV5-1 to TRBJ1-4; the central 7 bases match TRBD1. The sequenced sample was naive T cells sorted from blood. The cell subset or site tag for this specimen amounts to: cells isolated with a human naive T-cell isolation kit. The TCR comes from a man aged 50-60 years in good health. Here is the DNA: TGCGCCAGCAGCCCGACAGGGAATGAAAAACTGTTTTTT. Translated, it gives CASSPTGNEKLFF. The CDR3, completed at both ends by the reference TRBV5-1 and TRBJ1-4 genes, gives the full variable domain KAGVTQTPRYLIKTRGQQVTLSCSPISGHRSVSWYQQTPGQGLQFLFEYFSETQRNKGNFPGRFSGRQFSNSRSEMNVSTLELGDSALYLCASSPTGNEKLFFGSGTQLSVL.